This TCR beta chain came from a study of PD-1 blockade in mismatch repair-deficient tumors. General study findings and limits: Tumor-resident clones, often undetectable pretreatment in blood, expanded then contracted after pembrolizumab.

TCR sequencing covered a few patients who responded to pembrolizumab. In the case of this clone: Its target is unknown.

Data came from immunoSEQ multiplex PCR; TCRdb stores just in-frame clones and leaves some out. The sample contains around 68,000 clones, 78% of which appear only once. Sequences were derived from peripheral blood, sampled 2 weeks after starting pembrolizumab. This receptor was taken from an adult with mismatch repair-deficient cancer.

The CDR3 nucleotides are TGTGCCAGCAGTGACCCCCTAACAGAGACCCAGTACTTC. Translation gives CASSDPLTETQYF. V and J are TRBV25-1 and TRBJ2-5; no reliable D call. The CDR3 is 13 amino acids. Germline CDR1 is MGHDK and CDR2 is SYGVNS. Trimming shortened V by 3 bases and J by 4 bases, and 9 bases separated the two germline ends.